Here is one TCR beta chain with its context. These data originate in a study of Tregs in tolerant kidney transplant recipients. Here immunoSEQ multiplex PCR was the method, and the copy in TCRdb shows in-frame clones only, minus some. The data show 75,000 to 80,000 clones, approximately 90% seen once. V shed 4 bases, J shed 0 bases, and the junction held 12 bases outside the gene matches. This CDR3 is 19 amino acids long. Germline V CDR1 and CDR2: MGHRA, YSYEKL. V and J are TRBV4-1 and TRBJ2-6, with 7 bases lining up with TRBD1. The TCR originated in a human donor who received a combined kidney and bone marrow transplant. This specimen was Tregs from blood, taken before the transplant. The CDR3 is CASSLAGTAPLSGANVLTF. The CDR3 coding sequence is TGCGCCAGCAGCCTCGCAGGGACAGCCCCTCTCTCTGGGGCCAACGTCCTGACTTTC.